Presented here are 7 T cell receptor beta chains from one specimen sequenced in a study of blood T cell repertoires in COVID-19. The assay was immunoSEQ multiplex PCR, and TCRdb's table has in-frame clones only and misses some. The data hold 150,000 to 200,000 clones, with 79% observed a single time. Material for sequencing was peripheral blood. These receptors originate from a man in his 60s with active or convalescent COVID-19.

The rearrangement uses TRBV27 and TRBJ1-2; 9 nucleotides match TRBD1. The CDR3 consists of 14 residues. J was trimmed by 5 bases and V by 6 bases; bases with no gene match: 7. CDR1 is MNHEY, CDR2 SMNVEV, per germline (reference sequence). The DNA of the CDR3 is TGTGCCAGCAGATCCACAGGGGGCGTTTATGGCTACACCTTC. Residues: CASRSTGGVYGYTF.

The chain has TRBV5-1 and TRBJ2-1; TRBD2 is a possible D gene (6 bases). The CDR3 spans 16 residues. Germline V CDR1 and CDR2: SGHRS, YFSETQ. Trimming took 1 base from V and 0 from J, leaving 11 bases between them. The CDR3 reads CASSLMGGPSYNEQFF. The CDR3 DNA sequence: TGCGCCAGCAGCTTGATGGGGGGACCCTCCTACAATGAGCAGTTCTTC. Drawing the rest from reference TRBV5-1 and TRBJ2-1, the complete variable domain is KAGVTQTPRYLIKTRGQQVTLSCSPISGHRSVSWYQQTPGQGLQFLFEYFSETQRNKGNFPGRFSGRQFSNSRSEMNVSTLELGDSALYLCASSLMGGPSYNEQFFGPGTRLTVL.

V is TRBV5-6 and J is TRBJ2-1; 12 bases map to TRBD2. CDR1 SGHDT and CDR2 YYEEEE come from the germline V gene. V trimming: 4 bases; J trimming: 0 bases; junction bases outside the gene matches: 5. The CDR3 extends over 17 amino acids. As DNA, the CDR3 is TGTGCCAGCAGCGGACTAGCGGGATTTAGCTCCTACAATGAGCAGTTCTTC. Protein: CASSGLAGFSSYNEQFF.

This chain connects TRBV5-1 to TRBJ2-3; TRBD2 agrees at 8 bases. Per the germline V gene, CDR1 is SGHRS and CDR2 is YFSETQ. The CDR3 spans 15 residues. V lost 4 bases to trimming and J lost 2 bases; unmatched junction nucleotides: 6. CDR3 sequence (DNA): TGCGCCAGCAGCCTAAGCGGGAGAGACACAGATACGCAGTATTTT. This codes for CASSLSGRDTDTQYF.

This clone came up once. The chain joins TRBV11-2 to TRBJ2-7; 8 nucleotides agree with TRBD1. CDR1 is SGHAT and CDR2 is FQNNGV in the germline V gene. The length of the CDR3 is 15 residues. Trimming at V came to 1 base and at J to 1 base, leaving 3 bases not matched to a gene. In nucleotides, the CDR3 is TGTGCCAGCAGCTTAGGACAGGGGATGTCCTACGAGCAGTACTTC. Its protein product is CASSLGQGMSYEQYF.

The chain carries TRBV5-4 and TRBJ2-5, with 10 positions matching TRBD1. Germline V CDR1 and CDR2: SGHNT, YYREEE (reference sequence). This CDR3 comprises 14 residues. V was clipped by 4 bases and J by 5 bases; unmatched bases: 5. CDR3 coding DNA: TGTGCCAGCAGCGGGGGACAGGGGATGGAGACCCAGTACTTC. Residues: CASSGGQGMETQYF.

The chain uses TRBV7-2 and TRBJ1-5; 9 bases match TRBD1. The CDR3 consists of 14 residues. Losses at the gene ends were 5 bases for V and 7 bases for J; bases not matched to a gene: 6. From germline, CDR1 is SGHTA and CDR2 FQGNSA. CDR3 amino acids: CASSETGGGQPQHF. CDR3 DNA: TGTGCCAGCAGCGAGACAGGGGGTGGGCAGCCCCAGCATTTT.